One sample yielded the 8 T cell receptor beta chains listed below, sequenced in a study of T-cell reconstitution after alpha-beta-depleted transplantation in children. The library targeted TCRbeta and was prepared with unique molecular identifiers. MiXCR, run by TCRdb on the PCR reads, gives a single entry per CDR3 protein. The sample lists some 240,000 distinct CDR3 sequences, 9.7% occurring once. The source material was PBMCs from the stem cell graft donor, sampled from the stem cell graft. These receptors were taken from a human donor who donated a stem cell graft to a child with SCID.

This clonotype was observed at least ten times. The V call is TRBV7-2, the J call TRBJ1-1, with unresolved D. Germline CDR1 reads SGHTA; CDR2 reads FQGNSA. V was cut by 3 bases and J by 4 bases, with 9 bases left in between. CDR3 length equals 13 residues. This CDR3 reads CASSLDRGTEAFF. CDR3 coding DNA: TGTGCCAGCAGCTTGGATCGTGGCACTGAAGCTTTCTTT.

Ten or more counts support this clonotype. V usage is TRBV5-1 and J usage is TRBJ2-7; TRBD1 is a possible D gene (5 bases). The CDR3 covers 15 residues. Germline lookup yields CDR1 SGHRS and CDR2 YFSETQ. V lost 0 bases, J lost 4 bases, and 14 bases lay in between. The CDR3 here is CASSLELAGNYEQYF. As DNA, the CDR3 is TGCGCCAGCAGCTTGGAGTTGGCAGGGAATTACGAGCAGTACTTC.

This clonotype appeared many times. The V and J genes are TRBV20-1 and TRBJ2-1, with 7 bases lining up with TRBD1. In germline, CDR1 is DFQATT, CDR2 SNEGSKA (reference sequence). V shed 3 bases, J shed 0 bases, and the junction held 8 bases outside the gene matches. This CDR3 is built from 16 residues. In DNA, the CDR3 is TGCAGTGCTAGGCCGGGGACAGTCAGCTCCTACAATGAGCAGTTCTTC. Translating it yields CSARPGTVSSYNEQFF.

The sample holds many counts of this clonotype. The genes are TRBV5-1 and TRBJ2-7; a possible D gene is TRBD2 (6 bases). The CDR3 has 14 residues. Trimming took 0 bases from V and 3 from J, leaving 10 bases between them. Germline V gene lookup returns CDR1 SGHRS and CDR2 YFSETQ. CDR3 in DNA: TGCGCCAGCAGCTTGGGCGGGGAACTCTACGAGCAGTACTTC. This gives the protein CASSLGGELYEQYF.

This clonotype was counted many times. This chain joins TRBV5-1 and TRBJ1-1; 11 bases match TRBD1. CDR3 length: 17 amino acids. Losses at the gene ends were 3 bases for V and 1 base for J; bases not matched to a gene: 8. Germline values: CDR1 SGHRS, CDR2 YFSETQ. The CDR3 nucleotides read TGCGCCAGCAGCTCGGCACGGACAGGGGGCTGGAACACTGAAGCTTTCTTT. Its translation: CASSSARTGGWNTEAFF. The full variable domain, rest sourced from reference TRBV5-1 and TRBJ1-1, is KAGVTQTPRYLIKTRGQQVTLSCSPISGHRSVSWYQQTPGQGLQFLFEYFSETQRNKGNFPGRFSGRQFSNSRSEMNVSTLELGDSALYLCASSSARTGGWNTEAFFGQGTRLTVV.

This clonotype appeared many times. This CDR3 reads CSARQGGDTEAFF. The DNA of the CDR3 is TGCAGCGCCAGACAGGGGGGGGACACTGAAGCTTTCTTT. This chain links TRBV29-1 with TRBJ1-1; TRBD1 agrees at 9 bases. CDR3 length: 13 amino acids. Germline V gene sequence: CDR1 SQVTM, CDR2 ANQGSEA. Trimming took 7 bases from V and 3 from J; bases not matched to a gene: 6.

The table lists this clonotype with many counts. The chain has TRBV6-2 or TRBV6-3 and TRBJ2-7; maybe TRBD1 (6 bases). Germline CDR1 is MNHEY and CDR2 is SVGEGT. The CDR3 is 13 residues long. Deletions cut 1 base from V and 5 bases from J, with 9 bases between. The CDR3 here is CASSYLKGDEQYF. The CDR3 bases are TGTGCCAGCAGTTACTTAAAGGGGGACGAGCAGTACTTC.

This clonotype has ten or more counts. The V and J genes are TRBV12-3 or TRBV12-4 and TRBJ1-1, with D possibly matching TRBD1 (6 bases). This CDR3 region has 16 residues. V lost 1 base and J 2 bases, leaving 14 bases between the germline ends. CDR3 protein: CASSLVTGGYNTEAFF. CDR3 sequence (DNA): TGTGCCAGCAGTTTAGTGACAGGAGGATATAACACTGAAGCTTTCTTT.